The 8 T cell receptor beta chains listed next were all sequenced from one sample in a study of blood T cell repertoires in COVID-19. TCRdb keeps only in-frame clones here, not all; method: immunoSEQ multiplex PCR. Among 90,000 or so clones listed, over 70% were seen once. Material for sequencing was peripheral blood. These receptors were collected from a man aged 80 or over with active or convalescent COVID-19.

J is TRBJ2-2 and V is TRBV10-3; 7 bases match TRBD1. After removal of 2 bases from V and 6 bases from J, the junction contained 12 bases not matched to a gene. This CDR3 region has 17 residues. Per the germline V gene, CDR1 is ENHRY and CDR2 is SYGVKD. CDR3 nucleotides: TGTGCCATCAGTGAGACCAAACAGGGGATTCAGGCCGGGGAGCTGTTTTTT. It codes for CAISETKQGIQAGELFF.

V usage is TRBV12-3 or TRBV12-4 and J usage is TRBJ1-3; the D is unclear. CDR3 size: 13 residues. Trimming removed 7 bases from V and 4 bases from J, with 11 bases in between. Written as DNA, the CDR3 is TGTGCCAGCAAAGGAGGGCCGGGAAACACCATATATTTT. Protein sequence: CASKGGPGNTIYF.

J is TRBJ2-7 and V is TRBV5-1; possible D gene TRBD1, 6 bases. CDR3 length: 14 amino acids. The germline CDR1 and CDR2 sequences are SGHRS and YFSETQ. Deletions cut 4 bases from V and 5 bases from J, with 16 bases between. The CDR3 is CASSPRTARDEQYF. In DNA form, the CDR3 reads TGCGCCAGCAGCCCAAGGACAGCCCGGGACGAGCAGTACTTC.

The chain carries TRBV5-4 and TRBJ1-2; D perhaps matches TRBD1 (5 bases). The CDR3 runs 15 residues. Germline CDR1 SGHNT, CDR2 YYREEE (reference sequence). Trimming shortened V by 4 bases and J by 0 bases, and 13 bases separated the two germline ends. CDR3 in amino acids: CASSRSGGANYGYTF. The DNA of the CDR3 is TGTGCCAGCAGCCGATCGGGGGGAGCTAACTATGGCTACACCTTC. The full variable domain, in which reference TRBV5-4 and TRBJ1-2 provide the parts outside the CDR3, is ETGVTQSPTHLIKTRGQQVTLRCSSQSGHNTVSWYQQALGQGPQFIFQYYREEENGRGNFPPRFSGLQFPNYSSELNVNALELDDSALYLCASSRSGGANYGYTFGSGTRLTVV.

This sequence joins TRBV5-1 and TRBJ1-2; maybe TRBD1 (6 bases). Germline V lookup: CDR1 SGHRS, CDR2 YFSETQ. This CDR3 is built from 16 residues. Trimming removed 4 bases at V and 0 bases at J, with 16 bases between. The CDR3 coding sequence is TGCGCCAGCAGCCCCGGGACACTAAGCCCTAACTATGGCTACACCTTC. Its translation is CASSPGTLSPNYGYTF.

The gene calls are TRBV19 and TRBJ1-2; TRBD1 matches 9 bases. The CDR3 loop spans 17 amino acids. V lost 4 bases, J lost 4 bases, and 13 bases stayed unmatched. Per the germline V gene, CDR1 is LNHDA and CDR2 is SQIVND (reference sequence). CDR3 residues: CASSTSQGTGIGYGYTF. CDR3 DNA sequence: TGTGCCAGTAGTACCTCCCAGGGGACAGGGATAGGCTATGGCTACACCTTC.

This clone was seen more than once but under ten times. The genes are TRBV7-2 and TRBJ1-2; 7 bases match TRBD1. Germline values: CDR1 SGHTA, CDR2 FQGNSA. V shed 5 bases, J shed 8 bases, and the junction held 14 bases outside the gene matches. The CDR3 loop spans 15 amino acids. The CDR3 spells CASSPDRLAASGYTF. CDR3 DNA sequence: TGTGCCAGCAGCCCGGACAGGTTAGCGGCGTCGGGCTACACCTTC.

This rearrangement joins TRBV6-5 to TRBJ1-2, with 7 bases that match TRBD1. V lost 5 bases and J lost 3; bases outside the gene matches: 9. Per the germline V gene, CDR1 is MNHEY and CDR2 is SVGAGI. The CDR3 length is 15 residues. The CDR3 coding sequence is TGTGCCAGCAGTCAACCAGGGGACAGTTACTATGGCTACACCTTC. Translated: CASSQPGDSYYGYTF.